The source of this T cell receptor beta chain is a study of blood T cells in healthy people across ages. This CDR3 region has 14 residues. Germline CDR1 SGHTA, CDR2 FQGNSA. Trimming took 3 bases from V and 4 from J, leaving 10 bases between them. Through a sample-barcoded 5' primer and a J-beta primer mix, a second PCR was run for about 6 to 12 cycles. In TCRdb, the 5' RACE reads were re-called with MiXCR into one record per CDR3 protein. The top ten clones hold under 15% of a sample with about 1.1 million distinct CDR3 sequences, 35% to 45% of them seen once. Each donor was a healthy Caucasian individual from Russia, aged about 6 to 95. This clonotype came up many times.

The chain uses TRBV7-2 and TRBJ1-5; D remains ambiguous. The sequenced sample was blood. The sequence was collected from a man aged 18-30 years in good health. CDR3 nucleotide sequence: TGTGCCAGCAGCTTGATGGTTGGAAATCAGCCCCAGCATTTT. It encodes CASSLMVGNQPQHF.